The rows below give T cell receptor beta chains drawn from one sample of a study of OX40 agonist ivuxolimab in advanced cancers. The repertoire was sequenced with immunoSEQ multiplex PCR; TCRdb's copy has only in-frame clones and lacks some. This sample has 25,000 to 30,000 clones, with 70% to 80% found just once. This sample comprised CD4+ or CD8+ T cells sorted from blood, obtained in a trial of the OX40 agonist ivuxolimab. The origin of the receptors is an adult with an advanced solid tumor such as melanoma, head and neck, liver or kidney cancer. Both conserved end residues are trimmed from each CDR3. Each record gives: V gene, CDR3 protein.

TRBV29-1	STGGQFYGYT
TRBV14	ASSQIREPSTEAF
TRBV9	ASSVGVDYEQY
TRBV5-4	ASSLDRGQWNYGYT
TRBV30	AWSVSRTEAF
TRBV6-6	ASSSRTGKAYEQY
TRBV9	ASSPRAGTSGLSYNEQF
TRBV5-1	ASSLQGTNTGELF
TRBV7-9	ASSTILYEQY
TRBV18	ASSPRETGDEQF
TRBV6-6	ASTYTDTQY
TRBV28	ASSLLEAEQF
TRBV7-9	ASSFPIGRALGNEQF
TRBV2	ASKPERTGAYEQY
TRBV28	ASSSLAGGWGEQY
TRBV5-6	ASSLAFDIGWGEQY
TRBV4-1	ASSQDLGLGQPQH
TRBV5-6	ASSLVFETQY
TRBV5-4	ASRGDVPGAF
TRBV7-9	ASSLELQGMNTEAF
TRBV2	ASSERGAPLYPSSYNEQF
TRBV7-8	ASSPNSRWPTDTQY
TRBV6-1	ASCEPDGGVEQF
TRBV19	ASSIVARNEQF
TRBV11-2	ASSLVAWDEQY
TRBV5-6	ASSSRGTVKPGYT
TRBV2	AITTAPGNTIY
TRBV5-5	ASSLAAAVGEQY
TRBV9	ASSVIDGSYEQY
TRBV25-1	ASSEFGAYSYNEQF
TRBV7-9	ASSQTGEETQY
TRBV7-3	ASSLRRGIGELF
TRBV4-1	ASSQRRGLAVYEQY
TRBV28	ASSFLGLAGAGRSEQF
TRBV6-1	ASSDLGQGNEQF
TRBV10-3	AISEDGGRVYGYT